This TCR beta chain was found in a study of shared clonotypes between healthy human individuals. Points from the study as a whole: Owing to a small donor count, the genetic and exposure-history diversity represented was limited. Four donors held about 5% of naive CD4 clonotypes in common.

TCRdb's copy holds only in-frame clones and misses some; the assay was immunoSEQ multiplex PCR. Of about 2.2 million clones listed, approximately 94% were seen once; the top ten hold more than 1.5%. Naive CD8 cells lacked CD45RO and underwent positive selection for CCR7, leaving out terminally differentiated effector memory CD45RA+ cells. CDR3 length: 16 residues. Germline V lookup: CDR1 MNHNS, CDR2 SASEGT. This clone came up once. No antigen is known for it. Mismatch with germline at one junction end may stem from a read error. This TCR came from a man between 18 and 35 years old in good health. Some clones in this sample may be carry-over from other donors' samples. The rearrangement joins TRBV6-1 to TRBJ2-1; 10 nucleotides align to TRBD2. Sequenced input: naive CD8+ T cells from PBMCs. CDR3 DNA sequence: TGTGCCAGCATTGAAGCTAGCGGGAGATTTTACAATGAGCAGTTCTTC. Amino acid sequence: CASIEASGRFYNEQFF.